The 32 T cell receptor beta chains presented below share a single source sample, sequenced in a study of shared clonotypes between healthy human individuals. Profiled with immunoSEQ multiplex PCR; TCRdb holds only in-frame clones, not every one. Among some 2.1 million clones listed, about 95% were seen once. Naivety among CD8 cells was defined by CD45RO negativity and positive CCR7 selection, thereby excluding terminally differentiated effector memory CD45RA+ cells. Sequencing input: naive CD8+ T cells sorted from blood. These receptors were taken from a man younger than 30 in good health.

To note about this clone: This specimen includes other DNA sequences encoding the same CDR3. The chain recombines TRBV7-9 with TRBJ1-1; D call uncertain. Germline V gives CDR1 SEHNR, CDR2 FQNEAQ (reference sequence). The V and J ends lost 1 base and 1 base respectively, with 7 bases between them. There are 14 residues in the CDR3. CDR3 loop: CASSLVGGNTEAFF. The CDR3 coding sequence is TGTGCCAGCAGCTTAGTCGGTGGGAACACTGAAGCTTTCTTT.

V and J are TRBV27 and TRBJ1-2; D ambiguous. Germline V lookup: CDR1 MNHEY, CDR2 SMNVEV (reference sequence). The CDR3 loop spans 13 amino acids. V lost 3 bases, J lost 6 bases, and 11 bases lay in between. The CDR3 loop reads CASSFSWADGYTF. The CDR3 DNA reads as TGTGCCAGCAGTTTTTCCTGGGCGGATGGCTACACCTTC.

The rearrangement joins TRBV9 to TRBJ1-1; tentatively, D is TRBD1 (6 bases). There are 14 residues in the CDR3. Trimming shortened V by 6 bases and J by 1 base, and 13 bases separated the two germline ends. Germline CDR1 SGDLS, CDR2 YYNGEE. The CDR3, as DNA: TGTGCCAGCAACTTGGGGGCGGGGAACACTGAAGCTTTCTTT. It specifies CASNLGAGNTEAFF.

The V call is TRBV12-5, the J call TRBJ2-2; D gene ambiguous. CDR1 is LGHNT and CDR2 is FRNRAP in the germline V gene. The CDR3 totals 13 residues. Trimming cost V 6 bases and J 0 bases, with 5 bases left between them. CDR3 sequence (DNA): TGTGCTAGTGGCACCACGAACACCGGGGAGCTGTTTTTT. Its translation is CASGTTNTGELFF.

The gene calls are TRBV5-1 and TRBJ2-5; no firm D call. The germline V gene has CDR1 SGHRS and CDR2 YFSETQ. V was clipped by 4 bases and J by 1 base, with 11 bases between them. The CDR3 spans 14 residues. The CDR3: CASSPGRVQETQYF. The CDR3 bases are TGCGCCAGCAGCCCCGGACGGGTCCAAGAGACCCAGTACTTC.

The chain recombines TRBV6-5 with TRBJ1-4; D gene unclear. Germline lookup yields CDR1 MNHEY and CDR2 SVGAGI. This CDR3 region has 12 residues. Between the trimmed V and J ends, which lost 5 bases and 8 bases, there was a span of 9 bases. The CDR3 sequence is CASSTPGEKLFF. The CDR3 DNA sequence: TGTGCCAGCAGTACCCCTGGGGAAAAACTGTTTTTT.

The rearrangement links TRBV28 to TRBJ1-1; 11 nucleotides agree with TRBD1. The CDR3 has 15 residues. Germline V gene lookup returns CDR1 MDHEN and CDR2 SYDVKM. V lost 4 bases, J lost 5 bases, and 6 bases stayed unmatched. CDR3 DNA: TGTGCCAGCAGTTCCGGACAGGGGGCGAGAACTGAAGCTTTCTTT. Its protein product is CASSSGQGARTEAFF.

The chain recombines TRBV27 with TRBJ2-7, with 14 bases aligning to TRBD2. Per the germline V gene, CDR1 is MNHEY and CDR2 is SMNVEV (reference sequence). Trimming cost V 6 bases and J 0 bases; bases outside gene matches: 4. The CDR3 loop spans 16 amino acids. The DNA of the CDR3 is TGTGCCAGCAGCCCGGGACTAGCGGGAGACTCCTACGAGCAGTACTTC. Translation gives CASSPGLAGDSYEQYF.

CDR3 protein: CASSQTTGPRLQYF. CDR3 DNA: TGTGCCAGCAGTCAAACAACCGGGCCTAGGTTACAGTACTTC. The chain couples TRBV7-9 to TRBJ2-7; no definite D call. Germline V CDR1 and CDR2: SEHNR, FQNEAQ (reference sequence). This CDR3 is 14 amino acids long. The germline V and J ends were trimmed by 6 bases and 10 bases, with 22 bases remaining between them.

The chain combines TRBV5-6 with TRBJ1-1, with 10 bases that match TRBD1. V shed 3 bases, J shed 3 bases, and the junction held 11 bases outside the gene matches. This CDR3 region has 17 residues. Germline CDR1 reads SGHDT; CDR2 reads YYEEEE. This CDR3 is CASSSEGRQGAYTEAFF. The CDR3 bases are TGTGCCAGCAGCTCCGAAGGAAGACAGGGGGCGTACACTGAAGCTTTCTTT.

The chain joins TRBV10-3 to TRBJ2-5; the D gene is possibly TRBD1 (5 bases). Germline V gene data show CDR1 as ENHRY and CDR2 as SYGVKD. The V end lost 6 bases, the J end lost 5 bases, and 19 bases lay between the germline ends. The CDR3 contains 15 residues. CDR3 nucleotides: TGTGCCATCAGGGAAGAATTTGGGGCGGCCGAGACCCAGTACTTC. Translating it yields CAIREEFGAAETQYF.

DNA for the CDR3: TGTGCCAGCAGTTACTTGGTGCGGGAGAATGATGAGCAGTTCTTC. As protein: CASSYLVRENDEQFF. The rearrangement links TRBV6-6 to TRBJ2-1, with TRBD2 matching over 7 bases. CDR1 is MNHNY, CDR2 SVGAGI, per germline (reference sequence). Trimming removed 1 base from V and 8 bases from J; junction bases left unmatched: 8. The CDR3 runs to 15 residues.

The chain combines TRBV4-3 with TRBJ2-3, with 7 bases lining up with TRBD1. Trimming took 4 bases from V and 5 from J; bases not matched to a gene: 6. Germline-derived CDR1 and CDR2 are LGHNA and YSLEER. This CDR3 comprises 14 residues. The CDR3 loop is CASSLGTDGDTQYF. In DNA, the CDR3 is TGCGCCAGCAGCCTGGGGACAGATGGAGATACGCAGTATTTT.

V gene TRBV28 combines with J gene TRBJ2-7; 10 nucleotides agree with TRBD1. Looked up from germline, CDR1 is MDHEN and CDR2 is SYDVKM. The J segment lost 5 bases and the V segment lost 3 bases, leaving 13 bases of the junction unmatched. The CDR3 has 17 residues. The chain's CDR3 is CASSFLTGTGVDDEQYF. Written as DNA, the CDR3 is TGTGCCAGCAGTTTCCTCACCGGGACAGGGGTAGACGACGAGCAGTACTTC.

The rearrangement joins TRBV4-2 to TRBJ1-1; no definite D call. This CDR3 is built from 16 residues. Trimming took 0 bases from V and 1 from J, leaving 12 bases between them. Looked up from germline, CDR1 is LGHNA and CDR2 is YNFKEQ. CDR3 sequence: CASSQEATTENTEAFF. CDR3 in DNA: TGTGCCAGCAGCCAAGAGGCCACTACAGAGAACACTGAAGCTTTCTTT.

The count of this clone is one. Different DNA sequences within this sample yield the same CDR3. The chain is built from TRBV9 and TRBJ2-3, with 8 bases identical to TRBD1. With V trimmed by 2 bases and J by 1 base, 3 bases remained unmatched. This CDR3 spans 15 amino acids. Per the germline V gene, CDR1 is SGDLS and CDR2 is YYNGEE. DNA for the CDR3: TGTGCCAGCAGCGTTGGGACAGGACGCACAGATACGCAGTATTTT. Amino acid sequence: CASSVGTGRTDTQYF.

The chain has TRBV9 and TRBJ2-1, with D perhaps TRBD1 or TRBD2 (5 bases each). V was pared by 3 bases and J by 5 bases, with 9 bases between. Germline V CDR1 and CDR2: SGDLS, YYNGEE. The CDR3 is made up of 13 amino acids. This CDR3 is CASSAGPNNEQFF. CDR3 nucleotide sequence: TGTGCCAGCAGCGCGGGACCAAACAATGAGCAGTTCTTC.

The chain employs TRBV5-6 and TRBJ1-4, with TRBD1 matching over 11 bases. V lost 4 bases, J lost 1 base, and 6 bases stayed unmatched. Per germline, CDR1 SGHDT and CDR2 YYEEEE. The CDR3 runs 17 residues. For the CDR3, the DNA is TGTGCCAGCAGCCCGGACAGGGGGCGGGGAACTAATGAAAAACTGTTTTTT. Its protein product is CASSPDRGRGTNEKLFF.

This chain joins TRBV7-9 and TRBJ2-7, with 9 bases lining up with TRBD2. The CDR3 is 17 residues long. Germline V gene lookup returns CDR1 SEHNR and CDR2 FQNEAQ (reference sequence). The V gene end was trimmed by 2 bases and the J gene end by 3 bases; junction bases not matched to a gene: 11. CDR3 residues: CASSLPSGTIPGYEQYF. In DNA form, the CDR3 reads TGTGCCAGCAGCTTACCTAGCGGGACCATTCCGGGCTACGAGCAGTACTTC.

This chain uses TRBV27 with TRBJ2-7; TRBD1 matches at 8 bases. After removal of 5 bases from V and 5 bases from J, the junction contained 11 bases not matched to a gene. The germline V gene has CDR1 MNHEY and CDR2 SMNVEV (reference sequence). The CDR3 is 15 residues long. The CDR3: CASSPRTGSGHEQYF. DNA of the CDR3: TGTGCCAGCAGTCCCCGGACAGGGTCTGGCCACGAGCAGTACTTC.

The chain joins TRBV7-2 to TRBJ2-7; D is uncertain. This CDR3 is 13 amino acids long. The germline gives CDR1 SGHTA, CDR2 FQGNSA. The germline V and J ends were trimmed by 8 bases and 6 bases, with 17 bases remaining between them. In DNA, the CDR3 is TGTGCCAGCGGCGACGGTCGTCTGGGCGAGCAGTACTTC. It is translated as CASGDGRLGEQYF.

The V call is TRBV7-2, the J call TRBJ1-1; no definite D call. In germline, CDR1 is SGHTA, CDR2 FQGNSA. Deletions cut 5 bases from V and 1 base from J, with 14 bases between. This CDR3 is built from 15 residues. The CDR3, as DNA: TGTGCCAGCAGCCTTTCTAGCGCAGGGAACACTGAAGCTTTCTTT. This encodes CASSLSSAGNTEAFF.

The rearrangement joins TRBV2 to TRBJ1-4; D is uncertain. This CDR3 has 13 residues. V shed 9 bases and J shed 7 bases, with 15 bases lying between them. Germline CDR1 is SNHLY and CDR2 is FYNNEI. CDR3 sequence reads: CARASGSGEKLFF. CDR3 sequence (DNA): TGTGCCAGGGCATCGGGGTCTGGTGAAAAACTGTTTTTT.

The V gene is TRBV6-6, the J gene TRBJ2-3; 7 bases align to TRBD2. CDR3 length equals 14 residues. Germline V gene sequence: CDR1 MNHNY, CDR2 SVGAGI (reference sequence). V was pared by 5 bases and J by 3 bases, with 5 bases of the junction left unmatched. For the CDR3, the DNA is TGTGCCAGCAGTCCGACTAGCTTGACAGATACGCAGTATTTT. Translation: CASSPTSLTDTQYF.

V is TRBV5-1 and J is TRBJ2-2; D possibly corresponds to TRBD2 (6 bases). CDR1 SGHRS and CDR2 YFSETQ come from the germline V gene. V was pared by 4 bases and J by 0 bases, with 13 bases between. This CDR3 contains 16 residues. This chain's CDR3 is CASSPGLDANTGELFF. In DNA form, the CDR3 reads TGCGCCAGCAGCCCGGGACTGGACGCGAACACCGGGGAGCTGTTTTTT. The complete variable domain, with remaining parts taken from reference TRBV5-1 and TRBJ2-2, reads KAGVTQTPRYLIKTRGQQVTLSCSPISGHRSVSWYQQTPGQGLQFLFEYFSETQRNKGNFPGRFSGRQFSNSRSEMNVSTLELGDSALYLCASSPGLDANTGELFFGEGSRLTVL.

The genes are TRBV6-5 and TRBJ2-1; no reliable D call. The CDR3 consists of 14 residues. Trimming left V 6 bases short and J 7 bases short, with 16 bases between. CDR1 and CDR2 (germline): MNHEY, SVGAGI. CDR3: CASSYSQIGNEQFF. CDR3 DNA sequence: TGTGCCAGCAGCTATTCCCAAATAGGGAATGAGCAGTTCTTC.

This rearrangement joins TRBV4-1 to TRBJ2-1, with TRBD2 matching 13 bases. Trimming cost V 1 base and J 6 bases; bases outside gene matches: 0. The CDR3 covers 15 residues. The V gene's germline CDR1 is MGHRA and CDR2 YSYEKL. The CDR3 DNA reads TGCGCCAGCAGCCAAGGGACTAGCGGGGGCAATGAGCAGTTCTTC. It yields the protein CASSQGTSGGNEQFF.

A word on this clone: This sample also contains other DNA sequences that code for the same CDR3. The rearrangement joins TRBV19 to TRBJ2-7; 8 positions match TRBD1. Germline CDR1 reads LNHDA; CDR2 reads SQIVND (reference sequence). V lost 6 bases and J lost 0; bases outside the gene matches: 4. The CDR3 consists of 14 residues. CDR3 sequence reads: CASSAGTGSYEQYF. Written as DNA, the CDR3 is TGTGCCAGTAGCGCCGGGACAGGCTCCTACGAGCAGTACTTC.

The chain is built from TRBV2 and TRBJ2-7; 8 bases are shared with TRBD1. V was pared by 6 bases and J by 3 bases, with 10 bases of the junction left unmatched. The germline V gene has CDR1 SNHLY and CDR2 FYNNEI. This CDR3 contains 15 residues. CDR3 loop: CASRKGQGDFYEQYF. The DNA of the CDR3 is TGTGCCAGCAGGAAAGGACAGGGAGACTTCTACGAGCAGTACTTC.

This clone was seen just once. The chain combines TRBV28 with TRBJ1-2, with 7 bases aligning to TRBD1. V trimming: 5 bases; J trimming: 2 bases; junction bases outside the gene matches: 11. The germline V gene has CDR1 MDHEN and CDR2 SYDVKM. The CDR3 is 16 amino acids. CDR3 amino acids: CASSPIRQGINYGYTF. The CDR3, as DNA: TGTGCCAGCAGTCCGATCCGACAGGGAATCAACTATGGCTACACCTTC.

Of note for this clone: Other nucleotide sequences in the sample specify the same CDR3. The rearrangement joins TRBV27 to TRBJ1-1; D call uncertain. This CDR3 comprises 14 residues. Germline-derived CDR1 and CDR2 are MNHEY and SMNVEV (reference sequence). V was pared by 4 bases and J by 0 bases, with 9 bases between. CDR3: CASSYTGMNTEAFF. CDR3 coding DNA: TGTGCCAGCAGTTATACGGGGATGAACACTGAAGCTTTCTTT.

The CDR3 region has the DNA TGTGCCAGCAGCTTGAGCAGTACCTACGAGCAGTACTTC. Translating it yields CASSLSSTYEQYF. V usage is TRBV13 and J usage is TRBJ2-7, with D unresolved. This CDR3 has 13 residues. Trimming pared 3 bases from V and 2 bases from J, leaving 8 bases between. The V gene's germline CDR1 is PRHDT and CDR2 FYEKMQ (reference sequence).